This entry lists 13 T cell receptor beta chains sequenced from one sample in a study of CD8+ T cells in alopecia areata (dated 2018 in TCRdb). This specimen's treatment or condition label, interpreted: oral pan-JAK inhibitor, 5-10 mg twice daily. Library preparation employed the immunoSEQ multiplex PCR assay. To provide template for TCR sequencing, every sample had RNA extracted and reverse transcribed into cDNA. TCRdb provides this immuneACCESS table in a form limited to in-frame rearrangements. Some clones are lacking; in checked studies, under half of them reflect an unresolved V gene, and why the rest are absent is not known. Present in this sample are fewer than 250,000 clones, 35% to 45% of which were seen just once. 0.45% to 0.55% of the sample rests with the top ten. The material sequenced was CD4+ T cells sorted from blood, taken around week 34, from a patient treated with tofacitinib. The receptor set was obtained from a human donor with alopecia areata.

The gene calls are TRBV7-2 and TRBJ1-2; maybe TRBD1 (5 bases). Looked up from germline, CDR1 is SGHTA and CDR2 is FQGNSA. Trimming removed 3 bases at V and 4 bases at J, with 15 bases between. This CDR3 has 15 residues. CDR3 residues: CASSFSGLAGYGYTF. The CDR3 region has the DNA TGTGCCAGCAGCTTCTCAGGGCTGGCAGGCTATGGCTACACCTTC.

The chain couples TRBV6-4 to TRBJ2-7; 9 positions agree with TRBD2. CDR1 is MRHNA, CDR2 SNTAGT, per germline. J lost 0 bases, V lost 6 bases, and 6 bases had no gene match. The CDR3 contains 15 residues. The CDR3, as DNA: TGTGCCAGCAGCCAGAGCGGGGGGACCTCCTACGAGCAGTACTTC. Amino acid sequence: CASSQSGGTSYEQYF.

The chain has TRBV15 and TRBJ2-7, with unresolved D. Germline CDR1 LNHNV, CDR2 YYDKDF (reference sequence). This CDR3 spans 13 amino acids. Trimming pared 0 bases from V and 10 bases from J, leaving 13 bases between. The CDR3 loop reads CATSRDSLASQYF. The CDR3, as DNA: TGTGCCACCAGCAGAGATAGTTTAGCATCACAGTACTTC.

The V call is TRBV30, the J call TRBJ2-5, with 7 nucleotides matching TRBD2. The CDR3 length is 13 residues. Germline V gene lookup returns CDR1 GTSNPN and CDR2 SVGIG (reference sequence). The V gene end was trimmed by 5 bases and the J gene end by 1 base; junction bases not matched to a gene: 4. The CDR3 DNA is TGTGCCTGGGGGAGGGGAATCCAAGAGACCCAGTACTTC. This sequence encodes CAWGRGIQETQYF.

Regarding this clone: The sample has other DNA sequences that encode this CDR3 too. J is TRBJ2-7 and V is TRBV30; D tentatively fits TRBD1 or TRBD2 (5 bases each). Per the germline V gene, CDR1 is GTSNPN and CDR2 is SVGIG (reference sequence). Trimming cost V 2 bases and J 3 bases, with 8 bases left between them. The CDR3 has 12 amino acids. The CDR3: CAWSPRGYEQYF. CDR3 in DNA: TGTGCCTGGAGTCCGAGGGGCTACGAGCAGTACTTC. Together with reference TRBV30 and TRBJ2-7, the CDR3 gives the full variable domain: SQTIHQWPATLVQPVGSPLSLECTVEGTSNPNLYWYRQAAGRGLQLLFYSVGIGQISSEVPQNLSASRPQDRQFILSSKKLLLSDSGFYLCAWSPRGYEQYFGPGTRLTVT.

In this sample, this clone turned up a few times. The chain combines TRBV5-1 with TRBJ2-7; D remains ambiguous. Trimming stripped 1 base from V and 5 bases from J, with 10 bases between. CDR1 is SGHRS, CDR2 YFSETQ, per germline. This CDR3 has 13 residues. Here the CDR3 DNA reads TGCGCCAGCAGCTTGAATTATGGGGACGAGCAGTACTTC. It translates to CASSLNYGDEQYF.

The V call is TRBV2, the J call TRBJ2-2; no clear D. The germline CDR1 and CDR2 sequences are SNHLY and FYNNEI. Trimming stripped 3 bases from V and 8 bases from J, with 4 bases between. CDR3 length equals 11 residues. CDR3 nucleotide sequence: TGTGCCAGCAGTGACCGGGGGGAGCTGTTTTTT. Protein: CASSDRGELFF.

The chain is built from TRBV29-1 and TRBJ1-1; D not resolved. CDR1 SQVTM and CDR2 ANQGSEA come from the germline V gene. V lost 7 bases, J lost 7 bases, and 10 bases lay in between. This CDR3 spans 10 amino acids. The CDR3 spells CSALQREAFF. The CDR3 region has the DNA TGCAGCGCCCTACAGCGTGAAGCTTTCTTT.

Only a few counts were recorded for this clone. This rearrangement joins TRBV30 to TRBJ2-3; D may be TRBD2 (5 bases). This CDR3 region has 14 residues. Germline-derived CDR1 and CDR2 are GTSNPN and SVGIG (reference sequence). Trimming shortened V by 2 bases and J by 1 base, and 10 bases separated the two germline ends. CDR3 loop: CAWSRTGGTDTQYF. The CDR3 DNA reads TGTGCCTGGAGTCGGACTGGGGGCACAGATACGCAGTATTTT.

The sample holds a few counts of this clone. This rearrangement joins TRBV29-1 to TRBJ2-1; 8 positions match TRBD2. This CDR3 contains 14 residues. Germline loops: CDR1 SQVTM, CDR2 ANQGSEA. V lost 3 bases, J lost 2 bases, and 3 bases stayed unmatched. CDR3 in DNA: TGCAGCGTTGACGGGCGGGGGGCCTACAATGAGCAGTTCTTC. Its protein product is CSVDGRGAYNEQFF.

This clone came up a few times. The chain couples TRBV29-1 to TRBJ1-2, with a weak D call TRBD1 (5 bases). The CDR3 is made up of 14 amino acids. V was pared by 6 bases and J by 2 bases, with 16 bases between. Germline assignment: CDR1 SQVTM and CDR2 ANQGSEA. CDR3 region: CSVVSGQGNYGYTF. The CDR3 DNA reads as TGCAGCGTGGTGTCGGGGCAAGGGAACTATGGCTACACCTTC.

V gene TRBV9 combines with J gene TRBJ2-5; weak D call: TRBD2 (5 bases). The germline V gene has CDR1 SGDLS and CDR2 YYNGEE. V was pared by 4 bases and J by 1 base, with 14 bases between. The CDR3 is 15 residues long. The CDR3 DNA sequence: TGTGCCAGCAGCCCCCGGTGGGAGCCCCAAGAGACCCAGTACTTC. This encodes CASSPRWEPQETQYF.

The gene calls are TRBV30 and TRBJ1-2; the D is unclear. The V end was cut by 4 bases, the J end by 3 bases, with 12 bases between. CDR3 length: 13 amino acids. The germline CDR1 and CDR2 sequences are GTSNPN and SVGIG (reference sequence). The CDR3 protein is CAWIRAGHYGYTF. The CDR3 coding sequence is TGTGCCTGGATCAGAGCAGGACACTATGGCTACACCTTC. Drawing the rest from reference TRBV30 and TRBJ1-2, the complete variable domain is SQTIHQWPATLVQPVGSPLSLECTVEGTSNPNLYWYRQAAGRGLQLLFYSVGIGQISSEVPQNLSASRPQDRQFILSSKKLLLSDSGFYLCAWIRAGHYGYTFGSGTRLTVV.